This T cell receptor (beta chain) was retrieved from a study of shared clonotypes between healthy human individuals. The V and J ends lost 2 bases and 4 bases, in that order; junction bases with no gene match: 2. The CDR3 extends over 14 amino acids. CDR1 is SGHKS, CDR2 YYEKEE, per germline (reference sequence). Clones were sequenced by immunoSEQ multiplex PCR, and TCRdb holds only the in-frame ones, with some missing. The table has roughly 520,000 clones, approximately 95% seen once. The sequencing sample was made of naive CD4+ T cells sorted from blood. Subset defined: CD45RA+ positively selected. V and J are TRBV5-5 and TRBJ1-3; 8 nucleotides line up with TRBD1. This sequence was found in a woman in her twenties or thirties in good health. The DNA for the CDR3 is TGTGCCAGCAGCTTTTCAGGGGGCGGAAACACCATATATTTT. Amino acid sequence: CASSFSGGGNTIYF.